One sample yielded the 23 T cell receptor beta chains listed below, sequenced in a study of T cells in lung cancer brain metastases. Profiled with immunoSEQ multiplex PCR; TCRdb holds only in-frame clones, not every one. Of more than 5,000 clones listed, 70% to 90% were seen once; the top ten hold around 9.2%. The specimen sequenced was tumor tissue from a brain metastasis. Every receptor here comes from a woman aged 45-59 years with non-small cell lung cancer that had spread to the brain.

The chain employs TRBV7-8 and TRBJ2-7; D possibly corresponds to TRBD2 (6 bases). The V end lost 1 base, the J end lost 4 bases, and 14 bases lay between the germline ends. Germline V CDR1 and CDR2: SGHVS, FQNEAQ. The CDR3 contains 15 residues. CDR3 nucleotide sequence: TGTGCCAGCAGCTTAGAAACGGGAGTCAAATACGAGCAGTACTTC. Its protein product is CASSLETGVKYEQYF. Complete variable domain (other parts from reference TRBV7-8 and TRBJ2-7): GAGVSQSPRYKVAKRGQDVALRCDPISGHVSLFWYQQALGQGPEFLTYFQNEAQLDKSGLPSDRFFAERPEGSVSTLKIQRTQQEDSAVYLCASSLETGVKYEQYFGPGTRLTVT.

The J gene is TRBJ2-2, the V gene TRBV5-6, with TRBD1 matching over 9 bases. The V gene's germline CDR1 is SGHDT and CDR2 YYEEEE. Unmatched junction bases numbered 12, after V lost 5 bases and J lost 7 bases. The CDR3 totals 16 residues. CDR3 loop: CASSLFGTGSYGELFF. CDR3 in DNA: TGTGCCAGCAGTCTTTTCGGGACAGGGTCCTACGGGGAGCTGTTTTTT. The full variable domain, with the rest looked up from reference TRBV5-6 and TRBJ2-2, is DAGVTQSPTHLIKTRGQQVTLRCSPKSGHDTVSWYQQALGQGPQFIFQYYEEEERQRGNFPDRFSGHQFPNYSSELNVNALLLGDSALYLCASSLFGTGSYGELFFGEGSRLTVL.

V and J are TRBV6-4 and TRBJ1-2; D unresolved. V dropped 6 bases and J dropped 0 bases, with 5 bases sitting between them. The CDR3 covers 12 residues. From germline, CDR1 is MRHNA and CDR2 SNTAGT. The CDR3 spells CASSQSNYGYTF. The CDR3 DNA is TGTGCCAGCAGCCAGTCTAACTATGGCTACACCTTC.

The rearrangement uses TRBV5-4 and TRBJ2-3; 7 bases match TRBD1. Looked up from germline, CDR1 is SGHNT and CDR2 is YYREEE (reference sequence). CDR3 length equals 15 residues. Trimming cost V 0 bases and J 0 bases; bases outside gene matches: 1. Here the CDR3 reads CASSLGGQSTDTQYF. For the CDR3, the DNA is TGTGCCAGCAGCTTGGGGGGACAGAGCACAGATACGCAGTATTTT.

The CDR3 DNA sequence: TGCAGCGTCGCTCCAATTTGGGGGGGTGCCACTGAAGCTTTCTTT. Its translation: CSVAPIWGGATEAFF. This chain links TRBV29-1 with TRBJ1-1; possible D gene TRBD1, 5 bases. The CDR3 has 15 amino acids. Germline V gives CDR1 SQVTM, CDR2 ANQGSEA. Between the trimmed V and J ends, which lost 6 bases and 4 bases, there was a span of 21 bases.

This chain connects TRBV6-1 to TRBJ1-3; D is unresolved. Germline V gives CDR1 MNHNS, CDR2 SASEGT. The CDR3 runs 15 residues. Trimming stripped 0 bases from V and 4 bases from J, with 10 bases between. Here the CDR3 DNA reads TGTGCCAGCAGTGAAGCGGAGCGCCCCGGAAACACCATATATTTT. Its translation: CASSEAERPGNTIYF.

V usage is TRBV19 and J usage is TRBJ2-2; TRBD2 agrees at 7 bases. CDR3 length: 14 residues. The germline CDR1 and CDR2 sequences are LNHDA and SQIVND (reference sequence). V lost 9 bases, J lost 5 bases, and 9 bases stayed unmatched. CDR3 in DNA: TGTGCCAGCCAAACTACTAGCGCAACCGGGGAGCTGTTTTTT. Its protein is CASQTTSATGELFF.

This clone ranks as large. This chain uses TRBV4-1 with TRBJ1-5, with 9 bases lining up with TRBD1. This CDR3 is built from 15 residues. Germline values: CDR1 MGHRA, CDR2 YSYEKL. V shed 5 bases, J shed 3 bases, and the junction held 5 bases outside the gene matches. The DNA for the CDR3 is TGCGCCAGCAGCGCGGACAGGGGTATCAATCAGCCCCAGCATTTT. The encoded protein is CASSADRGINQPQHF.

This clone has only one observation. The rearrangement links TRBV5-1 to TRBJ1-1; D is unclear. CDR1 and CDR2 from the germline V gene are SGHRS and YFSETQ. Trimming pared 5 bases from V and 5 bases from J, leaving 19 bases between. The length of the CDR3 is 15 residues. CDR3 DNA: TGCGCCAGCAGTTCGAACGACGGGTGGAGAACTGAAGCTTTCTTT. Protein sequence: CASSSNDGWRTEAFF.

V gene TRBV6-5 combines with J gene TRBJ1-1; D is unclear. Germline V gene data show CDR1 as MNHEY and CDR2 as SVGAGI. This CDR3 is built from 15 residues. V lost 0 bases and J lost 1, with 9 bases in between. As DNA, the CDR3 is TGTGCCAGCAGTTACTCGTACAATTCGAACACTGAAGCTTTCTTT. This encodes CASSYSYNSNTEAFF.

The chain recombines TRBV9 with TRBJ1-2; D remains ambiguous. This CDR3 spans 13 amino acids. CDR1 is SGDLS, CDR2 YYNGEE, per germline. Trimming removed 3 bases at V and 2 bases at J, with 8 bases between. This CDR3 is CASSDYLNYGYTF. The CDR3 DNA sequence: TGTGCCAGCAGCGACTATCTAAACTATGGCTACACCTTC.

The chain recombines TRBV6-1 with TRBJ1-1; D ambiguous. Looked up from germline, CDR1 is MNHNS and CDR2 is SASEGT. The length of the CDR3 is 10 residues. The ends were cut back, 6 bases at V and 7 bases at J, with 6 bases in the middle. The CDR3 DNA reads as TGTGCCAGCAGCATAGTTGAAGCTTTCTTT. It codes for CASSIVEAFF.

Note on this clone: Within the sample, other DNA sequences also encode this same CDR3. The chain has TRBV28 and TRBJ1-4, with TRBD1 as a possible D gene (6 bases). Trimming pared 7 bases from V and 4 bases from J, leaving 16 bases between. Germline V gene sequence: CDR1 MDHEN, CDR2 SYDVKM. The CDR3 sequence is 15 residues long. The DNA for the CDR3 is TGTGCCAGCATCGCTGGGGGGGCTATTAATGAAAAACTGTTTTTT. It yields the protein CASIAGGAINEKLFF.

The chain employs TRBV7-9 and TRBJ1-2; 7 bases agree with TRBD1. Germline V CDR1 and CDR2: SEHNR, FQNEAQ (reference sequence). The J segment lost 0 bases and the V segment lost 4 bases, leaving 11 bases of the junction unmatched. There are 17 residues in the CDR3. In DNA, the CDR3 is TGTGCCAGCAGCTCCTATCGAGGGACAGTAGCTAACTATGGCTACACCTTC. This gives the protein CASSSYRGTVANYGYTF.

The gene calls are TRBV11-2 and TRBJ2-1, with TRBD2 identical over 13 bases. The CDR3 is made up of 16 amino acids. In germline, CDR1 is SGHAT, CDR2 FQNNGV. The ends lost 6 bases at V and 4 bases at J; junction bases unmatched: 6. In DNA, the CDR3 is TGTGCCAGCAGGCCGCCGACTAGCGGGAGGTACAATGAGCAGTTCTTC. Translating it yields CASRPPTSGRYNEQFF.

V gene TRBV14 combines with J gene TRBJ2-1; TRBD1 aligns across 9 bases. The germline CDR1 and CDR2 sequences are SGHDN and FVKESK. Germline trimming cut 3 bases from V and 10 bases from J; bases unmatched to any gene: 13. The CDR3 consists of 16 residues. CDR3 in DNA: TGTGCCAGCAGCCAGACGTTGGGACAGGGACGGGGGGAGCAGTTCTTC. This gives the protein CASSQTLGQGRGEQFF.

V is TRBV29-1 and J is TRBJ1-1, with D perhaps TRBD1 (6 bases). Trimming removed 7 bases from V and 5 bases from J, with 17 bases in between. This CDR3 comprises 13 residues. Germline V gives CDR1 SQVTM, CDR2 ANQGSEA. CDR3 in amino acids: CSDLTGGGTEAFF. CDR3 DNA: TGCAGCGATCTGACAGGCGGGGGAACTGAAGCTTTCTTT.

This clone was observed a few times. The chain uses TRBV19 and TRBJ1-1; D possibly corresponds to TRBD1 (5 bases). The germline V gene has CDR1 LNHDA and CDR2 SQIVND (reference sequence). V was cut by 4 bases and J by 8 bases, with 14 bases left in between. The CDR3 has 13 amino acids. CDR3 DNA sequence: TGTGCCAGTAGTACGACCCGTCGGGGGGAAGCTTTCTTT. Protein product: CASSTTRRGEAFF.

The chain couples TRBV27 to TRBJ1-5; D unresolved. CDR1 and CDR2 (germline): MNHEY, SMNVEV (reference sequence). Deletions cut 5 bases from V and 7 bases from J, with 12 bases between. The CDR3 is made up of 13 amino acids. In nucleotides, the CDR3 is TGTGCCAGCAGTCTAGTATGGGGACAGCCCCAGCATTTT. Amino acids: CASSLVWGQPQHF.

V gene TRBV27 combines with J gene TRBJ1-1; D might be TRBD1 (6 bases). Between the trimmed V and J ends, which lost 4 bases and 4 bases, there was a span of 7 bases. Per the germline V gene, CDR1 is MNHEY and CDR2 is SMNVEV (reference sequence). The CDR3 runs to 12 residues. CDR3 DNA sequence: TGTGCCAGCAGTTCGGGGGCCACTGAAGCTTTCTTT. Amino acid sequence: CASSSGATEAFF.

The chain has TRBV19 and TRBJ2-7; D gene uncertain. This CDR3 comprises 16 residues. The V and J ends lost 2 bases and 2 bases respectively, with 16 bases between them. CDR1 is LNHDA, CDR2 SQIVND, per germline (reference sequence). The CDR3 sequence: CASSIRATELTYEQYF. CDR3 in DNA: TGTGCCAGTAGTATAAGGGCCACCGAGCTGACCTACGAGCAGTACTTC.

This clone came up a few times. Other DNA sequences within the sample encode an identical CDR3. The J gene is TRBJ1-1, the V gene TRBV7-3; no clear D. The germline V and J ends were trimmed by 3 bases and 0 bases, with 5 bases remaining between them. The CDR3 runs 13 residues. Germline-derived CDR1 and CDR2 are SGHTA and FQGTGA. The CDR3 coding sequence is TGTGCCAGCAGCTTGGACCTGAACACTGAAGCTTTCTTT. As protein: CASSLDLNTEAFF.

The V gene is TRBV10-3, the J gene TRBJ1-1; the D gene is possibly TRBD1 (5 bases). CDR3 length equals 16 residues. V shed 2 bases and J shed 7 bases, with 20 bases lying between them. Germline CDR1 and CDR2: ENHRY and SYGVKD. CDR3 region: CAISEPPIGGFGEAFF. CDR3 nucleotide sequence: TGTGCCATCAGTGAGCCCCCGATCGGGGGGTTCGGTGAAGCTTTCTTT.